This is a list of T cell receptor beta chains from one sample in a study of Ad26.COV2.S vaccination and SARS-CoV-2 variants. Only in-frame clones appear in the TCRdb table, and some are missing; sequencing was by immunoSEQ multiplex PCR. Found here are 300,000 to 400,000 clones, less than 90% of them singletons; the top ten hold around 5.8%. This material consisted of peripheral blood, taken in a trial of Ad26.COV2.S vaccine versus placebo. These receptors were collected from a person aged 18-60 years who received the Ad26.COV2.S COVID-19 vaccine or a placebo. Both conserved end residues are part of each CDR3. A D gene is named only where the DNA matches it firmly. Clone size is stated in some rows and not others, as once, few, many or a class when expanded.

D gene,V gene,J gene,clone size,CDR3 DNA,CDR3 protein
NA,TRBV5-1,TRBJ2-1,NA,TGCGCCAGCAGTATGCGAGATAGCTCCTACAATGAGCAGTTCTTC,CASSMRDSSYNEQFF
NA,TRBV4-3,TRBJ1-2,NA,TGCGCCAGCAGCCAGAACGGGCGGAATGGCTACACCTTC,CASSQNGRNGYTF
TRBD1,TRBV4-1,TRBJ1-3,NA,TGCGCCAGCAGCCAGGGCGCCGGGACAGGGGTTGGAAACACCATATATTTT,CASSQGAGTGVGNTIYF
TRBD2,TRBV30,TRBJ2-2,once,TGTGCCTGGAGTATACGGCGGGGGGGCGCCGGGGAGCTGTTTTTT,CAWSIRRGGAGELFF
NA,TRBV19,TRBJ1-2,NA,TGTGCCAGTAGTACGACAGGTTATGGCTACACCTTC,CASSTTGYGYTF
NA,TRBV6-5,TRBJ2-1,NA,TGTGCCAGCAGTTACGAGGTTTTAAGCTCCTACAATGAGCAGTTCTTC,CASSYEVLSSYNEQFF
TRBD1,TRBV7-2,TRBJ1-2,few,TGTGCCAGCAGCTCTGACAGGGGGCAGTTTGGCTACACCTTC,CASSSDRGQFGYTF
TRBD2,TRBV3-1/TRBV3-2,TRBJ2-5,once,TGTGCCAGCCGCTCAAGCGGGGGAATGTATGAGACCCAGTACTTC,CASRSSGGMYETQYF
TRBD1,TRBV4-2,TRBJ1-2,NA,TGTGCCAGCAGCCAAGAGACCGGGACAGGGAATGGCTACACCTTC,CASSQETGTGNGYTF
NA,TRBV5-1,TRBJ2-1,NA,TGCGCCAGCAGCTTGCTCGACGTCGATGAGCAGTTCTTC,CASSLLDVDEQFF
TRBD2,TRBV28,TRBJ2-5,NA,TGTGCCAGCAGTTTATCTAGCGGGAAACTTCAAGAGACCCAGTACTTC,CASSLSSGKLQETQYF
NA,TRBV2,TRBJ2-6,NA,TGTGCCAGCACCCCAAATCTCTCTGGGGCCAACGTCCTGACTTTC,CASTPNLSGANVLTF
NA,TRBV30,TRBJ1-4,NA,TGTGCCTGGAGTTCCATTAATGAAAAACTGTTTTTT,CAWSSINEKLFF
TRBD1,TRBV27,TRBJ2-1,NA,TGTGCCAGCAGCGTCGGGACAGGGGATTACAATGAGCAGTTCTTC,CASSVGTGDYNEQFF
NA,TRBV5-4,TRBJ1-6,NA,TGTGCCAGCAGCTCGGACTCAGGGGTCTATAATTCACCCCTCCACTTT,CASSSDSGVYNSPLHF
NA,TRBV14,TRBJ2-5,NA,TGTGCCAGCAGCCAACAAGAGACCCAGTACTTC,CASSQQETQYF
NA,TRBV27,TRBJ1-2,NA,TGTGCCAGCAGCCAACAGCCTGCTGACTATGGCTACACCTTC,CASSQQPADYGYTF
NA,TRBV19,TRBJ1-4,NA,TGTGCCAGTACCCATGGGGGGATAGGGGCTGAAAAACTGTTTTTT,CASTHGGIGAEKLFF
NA,TRBV2,TRBJ2-7,NA,TGTGCCAGCATCCCCGGGAGTCCCCTCTCCTACGAGCAGTACTTC,CASIPGSPLSYEQYF
NA,TRBV7-8,TRBJ2-3,NA,TGTGCCAGCAGCGCCTACACAGATACGCAGTATTTT,CASSAYTDTQYF
NA,TRBV7-3,TRBJ2-1,NA,TGTGCCAGCAGCCCAAACCGACTAGTTCGGGAAAACAATGAGCAGTTCTTC,CASSPNRLVRENNEQFF
NA,TRBV4-3,TRBJ2-7,NA,TGCGCCAGCAGCCAACACCGGGACGGGCCCTACGAGCAGTACTTC,CASSQHRDGPYEQYF
NA,TRBV30,TRBJ1-6,NA,TGTGCCTGGAGTGTCCTGTCCGGGGTTGGTTCACCCCTCCACTTT,CAWSVLSGVGSPLHF
TRBD1,TRBV14,TRBJ1-2,NA,TGTGCCAGCAGCCTGGGACAGGGGCCCTACTACTATGGCTACACCTTC,CASSLGQGPYYYGYTF
TRBD1,TRBV27,TRBJ1-2,NA,TGTGCCAGCAGTTCGGGACAGGGGCGGTATGGCTACACCTTC,CASSSGQGRYGYTF
NA,TRBV19,TRBJ2-2,NA,TGTGCCAGTAGTTCAGCGTTGGGGTGGACCGGGGAGCTGTTTTTT,CASSSALGWTGELFF
TRBD1,TRBV6-2/TRBV6-3,TRBJ2-1,NA,TGTGCCAGCAGTCACCCAAGCCCATTCCTCCAGGGGGTCTCCTACAATGAGCAGTTCTTC,CASSHPSPFLQGVSYNEQFF
TRBD1,TRBV19,TRBJ2-2,NA,TGTGCCAGTTCGGGACAGGGAGGGACCGGGGAGCTGTTTTTT,CASSGQGGTGELFF
NA,TRBV13,TRBJ2-5,NA,TGTGCCAGCAGCTCCAGGGTGGCGAACCAAGAGACCCAGTACTTC,CASSSRVANQETQYF
NA,TRBV6-1,TRBJ1-5,NA,TGTGCCAGCAGTGAAAACGGGGGCTCGGGTCAGCCCCAGCATTTT,CASSENGGSGQPQHF
NA,TRBV7-9,TRBJ2-2,once,TGTGCCAGCAGCAACCAGAACACCGGGGAGCTGTTTTTT,CASSNQNTGELFF
NA,TRBV10-3,TRBJ1-4,NA,TGTGCCATCAGTGAGTTTGACTTAGCGGATCATGCAACTAATGAAAAACTGTTTTTT,CAISEFDLADHATNEKLFF
NA,TRBV5-1,TRBJ2-4,NA,TGCGCCAGTCAGGACGGATTACTAGCCAAAAACATTCAGTACTTC,CASQDGLLAKNIQYF
TRBD1,TRBV3-1/TRBV3-2,TRBJ1-6,NA,TGTGCCAGCAGCCATCTCCGGGACAGGGACTCACCCCTCCACTTT,CASSHLRDRDSPLHF
TRBD2,TRBV9,TRBJ2-3,NA,TGTGCCAGCAGCGCCCACCCAGCGGGGGGGCCTTTGGATACGCAGTATTTT,CASSAHPAGGPLDTQYF
TRBD1,TRBV25-1,TRBJ2-5,NA,TGTGCCAGCACCACGGGACAGGGGGCAGGAGAGACCCAGTACTTC,CASTTGQGAGETQYF
NA,TRBV4-3,TRBJ1-5,NA,TGCGCCAGCAGCCAAGGTCATGGGCCCCAGCATTTT,CASSQGHGPQHF
NA,TRBV27,TRBJ1-6,NA,TGTGCCAGCAGTGAACTACTGAGCTCCTATAATTCACCCCTCCACTTT,CASSELLSSYNSPLHF
TRBD2,TRBV4-2,TRBJ2-5,NA,TGTGCCAGCAGCCAAACCTTAAGCGGGGGGGCCGCGGAGACCCAGTACTTC,CASSQTLSGGAAETQYF
TRBD2,TRBV10-3,TRBJ2-7,NA,TGTGCCATCAGTGACCCGGGACTAAAAACCTACGAGCAGTACTTC,CAISDPGLKTYEQYF
NA,TRBV11-1,TRBJ1-1,few,TGTGCCAGCAGCGCCGGGAGGAACACTGAAGCTTTCTTT,CASSAGRNTEAFF
NA,TRBV18,TRBJ1-1,NA,TGTGCCAGCTCACCACGGGGGGATAACACTGAAGCTTTCTTT,CASSPRGDNTEAFF
NA,TRBV14,TRBJ1-1,NA,TGTGCCAGCAGCCAAGAGCTGCGGAACACTGAAGCTTTCTTT,CASSQELRNTEAFF
NA,TRBV13,TRBJ1-5,NA,TGTGCCAGCAGCTTACGGGGTTTTAGCAATCAGCCCCAGCATTTT,CASSLRGFSNQPQHF
NA,TRBV7-9,TRBJ1-1,NA,TGTGCCAGCAGCTTAGGGGGAAGTACTGAAGCTTTCTTT,CASSLGGSTEAFF
NA,TRBV6-5,TRBJ1-2,NA,TGTGCCAGCGAACAAAGGGTTTATGGCTACACCTTC,CASEQRVYGYTF
TRBD1,TRBV28,TRBJ2-2,NA,TGTGCCAGCAGCCCTACCGGGACAGGGAGGTGGGAGCTGTTTTTT,CASSPTGTGRWELFF
NA,TRBV11-2,TRBJ2-7,NA,TGTGCCAGCAGCCCCACCCAGGGGCCCTACGAGCAGTACTTC,CASSPTQGPYEQYF
TRBD2,TRBV5-6,TRBJ2-5,NA,TGTGCCAGCACCGTAGCGGGCCCGGGGGAGACCCAGTACTTC,CASTVAGPGETQYF
NA,TRBV19,TRBJ1-5,NA,TGTGCCAGTAGGGGGGTGGGGTTTACGGGCAATCAGCCCCAGCATTTT,CASRGVGFTGNQPQHF
TRBD2,TRBV28,TRBJ2-3,NA,TGTGCCAGCGGGTCTAGCGGGAGGGCCTACTCTAGCACAGATACGCAGTATTTT,CASGSSGRAYSSTDTQYF
NA,TRBV5-1,TRBJ1-6,few,TGCGCCAGCAGCTTGAACAAAAGAAATTCACCCCTCCACTTT,CASSLNKRNSPLHF
TRBD1,TRBV5-1,TRBJ1-1,NA,TGCGCCAGCAGCCTCCGACAGGGTTCGAACACTGAAGCTTTCTTT,CASSLRQGSNTEAFF
NA,TRBV5-1,TRBJ2-2,NA,TGCGCCAGCAGCTTGGCAGGGGGGCACGGGGAGCTGTTTTTT,CASSLAGGHGELFF